This TCR beta chain appears in the sequencing data of a study of prognosis after radiotherapy for stage I lung cancer. Study results and limitations: Post-treatment Shannon entropy following stereotactic body radiation therapy was lower among patients who developed distant metastases.

Comments on this clonotype: What it binds is not known.

Peripheral venous blood was drawn in approximately 5.9-milliliter volumes, with a draw taken at each of two separate time points. Template was genomic DNA; TCR beta CDR3 amplified in two multiplex PCR rounds. During first-round PCR, primers specific to each TRBV and TRBJ gene were used. One entry per CDR3 protein results from TCRdb running MiXCR on the multiplex PCR reads. The data contain 15,000 to 20,000 distinct CDR3 sequences, 40% to 55% of them singletons. CDR1 is MNHEY and CDR2 is SVGEGT in the germline V gene. V trimming: 8 bases; J trimming: 8 bases; junction bases outside the gene matches: 5. This CDR3 region has 13 residues.

The receptor was isolated from a donor over 45 with non-small cell lung cancer. The source was PBMCs, collected before or after stereotactic body radiation therapy (not recorded which). The chain recombines TRBV6-2 or TRBV6-3 with TRBJ2-1; 11 positions agree with TRBD2. CDR3 sequence reads: CASGASGRYEQFF. DNA for the CDR3: TGTGCCAGCGGGGCTAGCGGGAGGTATGAGCAGTTCTTC.